These 25 T cell receptor beta chains came from one sample sequenced in a study of blood T cell repertoires in COVID-19. The protocol was immunoSEQ multiplex PCR, while the TCRdb copy is restricted to in-frame clones and leaves out a portion. The repertoire has 120,000 to 150,000 clones, 80% to 90% of them found once; the top ten carry over 9.5%. Sequences were obtained from peripheral blood. The receptor set was obtained from a man in his sixties with active or convalescent COVID-19.

The chain carries TRBV5-1 and TRBJ1-6, with D possibly TRBD1 on 5 matching bases. CDR3 length: 15 amino acids. Trimming took 4 bases from V and 7 from J, leaving 15 bases between them. CDR1 and CDR2 (germline): SGHRS, YFSETQ. CDR3 sequence reads: CASSPRDGLNSPLHF. The CDR3 DNA reads as TGCGCCAGCAGCCCGCGGGACGGGCTGAATTCACCCCTCCACTTT.

The chain combines TRBV7-3 with TRBJ2-1; 9 bases agree with TRBD2. Germline lookup yields CDR1 SGHTA and CDR2 FQGTGA. V lost 0 bases to trimming and J lost 4 bases; unmatched junction nucleotides: 7. CDR3 length equals 17 residues. The CDR3 is CASSLTSGRNTYNEQFF. The DNA of the CDR3 is TGTGCCAGCAGCTTAACAAGCGGGAGGAACACTTACAATGAGCAGTTCTTC.

The chain uses TRBV10-1 and TRBJ2-7; 9 bases map to TRBD2. The CDR3 consists of 13 residues. V was clipped by 0 bases and J by 12 bases; unmatched bases: 6. Germline loops: CDR1 WNHNN, CDR2 SYGVQD (reference sequence). The CDR3 coding sequence is TGCGCCAGCAGTGAGTCGGGGATAGCGGGAGCGTACTTC. The encoded protein is CASSESGIAGAYF.

The chain employs TRBV11-1 and TRBJ2-7; 7 bases are shared with TRBD1. The CDR3 is made up of 16 amino acids. In germline, CDR1 is SGHAT, CDR2 FQDESV (reference sequence). J was trimmed by 6 bases and V by 4 bases; bases with no gene match: 15. The CDR3 DNA sequence: TGTGCCAGCAGCTCCGGGACAGCCACATCCAACGGCGAGCAGTACTTC. This gives the protein CASSSGTATSNGEQYF.

The chain uses TRBV19 and TRBJ2-1, with TRBD2 identical over 10 bases. V lost 6 bases and J lost 0; bases outside the gene matches: 5. The CDR3 covers 16 residues. Germline CDR1 is LNHDA and CDR2 is SQIVND (reference sequence). The chain's CDR3 is CASSLGLAYSYNEQFF. CDR3 bases: TGTGCCAGTAGCCTGGGACTAGCGTACTCCTACAATGAGCAGTTCTTC. Supplemented by reference TRBV19 and TRBJ2-1, the full variable domain reads DGGITQSPKYLFRKEGQNVTLSCEQNLNHDAMYWYRQDPGQGLRLIYYSQIVNDFQKGDIAEGYSVSREKKESFPLTVTSAQKNPTAFYLCASSLGLAYSYNEQFFGPGTRLTVL.

This chain uses TRBV9 with TRBJ2-1, with D unclear. V dropped 4 bases and J dropped 2 bases, with 13 bases sitting between them. Germline CDR1 reads SGDLS; CDR2 reads YYNGEE. The CDR3 is made up of 15 amino acids. The CDR3 DNA reads as TGTGCCAGCAGCCCCCAGGTGGTCGCCTACAATGAGCAGTTCTTC. Protein: CASSPQVVAYNEQFF. Full variable domain (rest looked up from reference TRBV9 and TRBJ2-1): DSGVTQTPKHLITATGQRVTLRCSPRSGDLSVYWYQQSLDQGLQFLIQYYNGEERAKGNILERFSAQQFPDLHSELNLSSLELGDSALYFCASSPQVVAYNEQFFGPGTRLTVL.

The gene calls are TRBV18 and TRBJ1-1, with D possibly matching TRBD1 (5 bases). V lost 2 bases to trimming and J lost 5 bases, with 15 bases between them. This CDR3 spans 15 amino acids. Germline V gives CDR1 KGHSH, CDR2 LQKENI. The CDR3 region is CASSPSAAGRTEAFF. The CDR3 nucleotides read TGTGCCAGCTCACCAAGTGCGGCAGGGAGGACTGAAGCTTTCTTT.

The chain is built from TRBV4-1 and TRBJ1-6, with D possibly matching TRBD1 (6 bases). Trimming shortened V by 0 bases and J by 0 bases, and 9 bases separated the two germline ends. The CDR3 loop spans 17 amino acids. Germline V CDR1 and CDR2: MGHRA, YSYEKL. The CDR3 here is CASSQETGSSYNSPLHF. The CDR3 coding sequence is TGCGCCAGCAGCCAAGAAACAGGGAGCTCCTATAATTCACCCCTCCACTTT.

This chain links TRBV12-3 or TRBV12-4 with TRBJ2-1; D gene unclear. This CDR3 spans 12 amino acids. V was cut by 4 bases and J by 2 bases, with 3 bases left in between. CDR3 loop: CASSSTYNEQFF. The DNA for the CDR3 is TGTGCCAGCAGTTCTACCTACAATGAGCAGTTCTTC.

The chain links TRBV5-1 to TRBJ2-3; possible D gene TRBD1, 6 bases. Trimming shortened V by 3 bases and J by 4 bases, and 15 bases separated the two germline ends. Germline V gene sequence: CDR1 SGHRS, CDR2 YFSETQ. The CDR3 is 15 residues long. The CDR3 region is CASSWGLADSDTQYF. For the CDR3, the DNA is TGCGCCAGCAGCTGGGGGCTCGCCGACTCAGATACGCAGTATTTT.

V gene TRBV5-1 combines with J gene TRBJ2-7; 8 bases line up with TRBD1. The length of the CDR3 is 12 residues. V lost 2 bases and J lost 6; bases outside the gene matches: 1. Germline CDR1 and CDR2: SGHRS and YFSETQ. CDR3 in DNA: TGCGCCAGCAGCTTACAGGGGGGCGAGCAGTACTTC. This gives the protein CASSLQGGEQYF.

The rearrangement uses TRBV14 and TRBJ1-2; weak D call: TRBD1 (5 bases). Germline V gene data show CDR1 as SGHDN and CDR2 as FVKESK. The CDR3 has 14 residues. V lost 0 bases and J lost 4, with 9 bases in between. The CDR3 sequence is CASSQEQGSYGYTF. Here the CDR3 DNA reads TGTGCCAGCAGCCAAGAGCAGGGAAGCTATGGCTACACCTTC.

V usage is TRBV24-1 and J usage is TRBJ2-1, with 13 bases aligning to TRBD2. The CDR3 loop spans 18 amino acids. Trimming cost V 9 bases and J 3 bases; bases outside gene matches: 13. The germline CDR1 and CDR2 sequences are KGHDR and SFDVKD. The CDR3 sequence: CATSSGTSGTHFYNEQFF. CDR3 bases: TGTGCCACCTCTTCCGGGACTAGCGGGACTCATTTCTACAATGAGCAGTTCTTC.

The chain has TRBV12-3 or TRBV12-4 and TRBJ2-7; D gene uncertain. V was cut by 6 bases and J by 4 bases, with 13 bases left in between. The CDR3 loop spans 13 amino acids. CDR3 sequence reads: CASRSRLTYEQYF. DNA for the CDR3: TGTGCCAGCAGATCCCGCTTAACTTACGAGCAGTACTTC.

This clone was seen more than once but under ten times. V and J are TRBV7-9 and TRBJ2-7, with a tentative D call TRBD2 (6 bases). The CDR3 runs 16 residues. The V and J ends lost 0 bases and 4 bases respectively, with 16 bases between them. Germline V CDR1 and CDR2: SEHNR, FQNEAQ (reference sequence). In nucleotides, the CDR3 is TGTGCCAGCAGCTTAGCGCTAGGGCCCGGGACTTACGAGCAGTACTTC. Translating gives CASSLALGPGTYEQYF.

V and J are TRBV9 and TRBJ1-1; TRBD1 matches at 12 bases. Germline loops: CDR1 SGDLS, CDR2 YYNGEE. V shed 3 bases and J 9 bases; nucleotides not matched to a gene: 6. The CDR3 is 14 residues long. CDR3 bases: TGTGCCAGCAGCGCCGGGACAGGGGGCTTGAAAGCTTTCTTT. Translation gives CASSAGTGGLKAFF.

This chain connects TRBV4-1 to TRBJ2-1; TRBD2 might be the D (6 bases). The V gene's germline CDR1 is MGHRA and CDR2 YSYEKL. The CDR3 length is 14 residues. V was pared by 4 bases and J by 5 bases, with 12 bases between. The CDR3, as DNA: TGCGCCAGCAGCCCCTCCGGGAGAAACAATGAGCAGTTCTTC. This encodes CASSPSGRNNEQFF.

CDR3 nucleotides: TGTGCCAGCAGCTTCTCGGGGGGCGCAGAGACCCAGTACTTC. As protein: CASSFSGGAETQYF. V is TRBV5-5 and J is TRBJ2-5, with a possible D match to TRBD2 (7 bases). Per the germline V gene, CDR1 is SGHKS and CDR2 is YYEKEE (reference sequence). Trimming left V 2 bases short and J 4 bases short, with 12 bases between. This CDR3 region has 14 residues. The full variable domain, rest sourced from reference TRBV5-5 and TRBJ2-5, is DAGVTQSPTHLIKTRGQQVTLRCSPISGHKSVSWYQQVLGQGPQFIFQYYEKEERGRGNFPDRFSARQFPNYSSELNVNALLLGDSALYLCASSFSGGAETQYFGPGTRLLVL.

The J gene is TRBJ2-7, the V gene TRBV5-5, with 12 bases fitting TRBD2. Unmatched junction bases numbered 4, after V lost 2 bases and J lost 1 base. CDR3 length equals 16 residues. CDR1 is SGHKS and CDR2 is YYEKEE in the germline V gene (reference sequence). The CDR3 DNA reads as TGTGCCAGCAGCTTACTAGCGGGAGGCTTGTCCTACGAGCAGTACTTC. Translation: CASSLLAGGLSYEQYF.

This rearrangement joins TRBV6-5 to TRBJ1-6; 8 nucleotides agree with TRBD1. The CDR3 loop spans 14 amino acids. After removal of 7 bases from V and 8 bases from J, the junction contained 7 bases not matched to a gene. The V gene's germline CDR1 is MNHEY and CDR2 SVGAGI. CDR3 region: CASTPDRGYSPLHF. The CDR3 nucleotides read TGTGCCAGCACCCCAGACAGGGGTTATTCACCCCTCCACTTT.

The chain combines TRBV27 with TRBJ1-1, with TRBD1 matching 8 bases. Germline CDR1 and CDR2: MNHEY and SMNVEV (reference sequence). The CDR3 is made up of 14 amino acids. V lost 5 bases, J lost 5 bases, and 7 bases stayed unmatched. CDR3 coding DNA: TGTGCCAGCAGTCCGGACAGGGTCCGAACTGAAGCTTTCTTT. As protein: CASSPDRVRTEAFF.

The genes are TRBV28 and TRBJ2-5, with TRBD2 matching over 7 bases. The length of the CDR3 is 16 residues. Trimming at V came to 5 bases and at J to 5 bases, leaving 14 bases not matched to a gene. Germline CDR1 and CDR2: MDHEN and SYDVKM. CDR3 nucleotides: TGTGCCAGCAGTCCCAGGACCCGACTAGCAGGGGAGACCCAGTACTTC. Amino acids: CASSPRTRLAGETQYF.

J is TRBJ2-1 and V is TRBV7-8; 9 bases align to TRBD2. The CDR3 sequence is 15 residues long. V was pared by 4 bases and J by 4 bases, with 5 bases of the junction left unmatched. Germline V CDR1 and CDR2: SGHVS, FQNEAQ. Here the CDR3 DNA reads TGTGCCAGCAGCTCCGGACTAGCGATGTACAATGAGCAGTTCTTC. Protein product: CASSSGLAMYNEQFF.

The CDR3 is CASSFPTTGSSGNTIYF. As DNA, the CDR3 is TGTGCCAGCAGCTTTCCTACGACAGGAAGCTCTGGAAACACCATATATTTT. The rearrangement uses TRBV7-9 and TRBJ1-3, with D possibly being TRBD1 (6 bases). The CDR3 consists of 17 residues. Germline loops: CDR1 SEHNR, CDR2 FQNEAQ (reference sequence). Between the trimmed V and J ends, which lost 3 bases and 0 bases, there was a span of 15 bases.

V gene TRBV29-1 combines with J gene TRBJ2-1, with TRBD1 matching 10 bases. The V gene end was trimmed by 2 bases and the J gene end by 4 bases; junction bases not matched to a gene: 5. CDR1 and CDR2 from the germline V gene are SQVTM and ANQGSEA. The CDR3 is 15 amino acids. The CDR3 protein is CSVEPRDRGYNEQFF. The CDR3 region has the DNA TGCAGCGTTGAACCCCGGGACAGGGGATACAATGAGCAGTTCTTC.